These T cell receptor beta chains were read from a single sample in a study of Ad26.COV2.S vaccination and SARS-CoV-2 variants. The data were produced by immunoSEQ multiplex PCR, yet TCRdb's version contains in-frame clones alone and is incomplete. The sample records 200,000 to 250,000 clones, roughly 90% being singletons. The sequencing here drew on peripheral blood, taken in a trial of Ad26.COV2.S vaccine versus placebo. These receptors were obtained from a person between 18 and 60 years old who received the Ad26.COV2.S COVID-19 vaccine or a placebo. Each CDR3 is given with its conserved first and last residue. The D gene is left open where the match is weak. The listing skips clone size in some rows; elsewhere it reads once, few, many or a size class.

TRBJ1-2 - TRBV15 - TGTGCCACCAGCAGAGATTGGGGCAGGTATGGCTACACCTTC CATSRDWGRYGYTF
TRBJ2-2 few TRBV10-2 TRBD2 TGCGCCAGCGAAGGACTAGCGGGAACCGGGGAGCTGTTTTTT CASEGLAGTGELFF
TRBJ2-1 - TRBV20-1 - TGCAGTGCCATGACGGGAAATGAGCAGTTCTTC CSAMTGNEQFF
TRBJ1-6 - TRBV7-9 - TGTGCCAGCAGCCAGGAATCGGATTCACCCCTCCACTTT CASSQESDSPLHF
TRBJ2-7 few TRBV7-2 - TGTGCCAGCAGCCTCGGGGGCGGGGGCTCCTACGAGCAGTACTTC CASSLGGGGSYEQYF
TRBJ2-7 - TRBV19 - TGTGCCAGTAGTATAACACCGGCCCCTAACTACGAGCAGTACTTC CASSITPAPNYEQYF
TRBJ2-1 - TRBV18 - TGTGCCAGCTCAGTTACAGCTTACAATGAGCAGTTCTTC CASSVTAYNEQFF
TRBJ1-4 - TRBV7-9 - TGTGCCAGCAGCCATTTGGGCCGGGAAAAACTGTTTTTT CASSHLGREKLFF
TRBJ2-3 - TRBV28 TRBD1 TGTGCCAGCGAACCGGGACAGAGCACAGATACGCAGTATTTT CASEPGQSTDTQYF
TRBJ1-1 - TRBV28 - TGTGCCAGCACGGGGGCCCCCAGGACCACTGAAGCTTTCTTT CASTGAPRTTEAFF
TRBJ2-2 few TRBV28 - TGTGCCAGCAGAAAGCAGGGGATCTCCGGGGAGCTGTTTTTT CASRKQGISGELFF
TRBJ2-1 - TRBV24-1 - TGTGCCACCAGTGATTCTAGCGTCGGTGAGCAGTTCTTC CATSDSSVGEQFF
TRBJ2-7 - TRBV27 TRBD2 TGTGCCAGCAGTTCATTTACGCGGGAGGAGGGCGAGCAGTACTTC CASSSFTREEGEQYF
TRBJ1-1 once TRBV3-1/TRBV3-2 - TGTGCCAGCAGCCAAGGGTGGACAGAAGCTTTCTTT CASSQGWTEAFF
TRBJ1-1 - TRBV6-5 - TGTGCCAGCAAGAGTATGGAGGGGAACACTGAAGCTTTCTTT CASKSMEGNTEAFF
TRBJ1-1 - TRBV30 - TGTGCCTGGAGTCCCCCGGGACCCCTGGGCATGAACACTGAAGCTTTCTTT CAWSPPGPLGMNTEAFF
TRBJ2-5 few TRBV6-2/TRBV6-3 - TGTGCCAGCAGTGCCCTCCGGTTAGGCGCGGACCAAGAGACCCAGTACTTC CASSALRLGADQETQYF
TRBJ2-2 - TRBV6-2/TRBV6-3 - TGTGCCAGCAGTTATAAATCTCCAGGTACCGGGGAGCTGTTTTTT CASSYKSPGTGELFF
TRBJ1-2 - TRBV7-2 TRBD1 TGTGCCAGCAGCGGGGACAGGAACTATGGCTACACCTTC CASSGDRNYGYTF
TRBJ2-2 once TRBV29-1 - TGCAGCGTTGGGCAGATAAACACCGGGGAGCTGTTTTTT CSVGQINTGELFF
TRBJ2-1 - TRBV9 - TGTGCCAGCAGCGTAGGGATCAGCGGGCACAATGAGCAGTTCTTC CASSVGISGHNEQFF
TRBJ2-1 once TRBV3-1/TRBV3-2 - TGTGCCAGCAGCCAAGACAGCGGACTAAATGAGCAGTTCTTC CASSQDSGLNEQFF
TRBJ1-4 - TRBV2 - TGTGCCAGCAGTCTACCCGGTCCCTGGGGGGAAAAACTGTTTTTT CASSLPGPWGEKLFF
TRBJ1-1 - TRBV18 - TGTGCCAGCTCAACGCAGGCTGAGAACACTGAAGCTTTCTTT CASSTQAENTEAFF
TRBJ1-6 - TRBV27 - TGTGCCAGCAGTTTATCTCCCACAGGGTTAGATTCACCCCTCCACTTT CASSLSPTGLDSPLHF
TRBJ1-1 - TRBV19 - TGTGCCAGTAGGGAAACAGGGATGAACACTGAAGCTTTCTTT CASRETGMNTEAFF
TRBJ2-1 - TRBV7-2 TRBD2 TGTGCCAGCAGATCTGGACTAGCGGGAGGCAATGAGCAGTTCTTC CASRSGLAGGNEQFF
TRBJ2-2 - TRBV5-1 - TGCGCCAGCAGCTTGGGGGAGATGATCGGGGAGCTGTTTTTT CASSLGEMIGELFF
TRBJ2-1 - TRBV5-1 TRBD2 TGCGCCAGCAGCTTGGAGCGGGGATACAATGAGCAGTTCTTC CASSLERGYNEQFF
TRBJ2-7 - TRBV28 TRBD1 TGTGCCAGCCGCGGGACAGGGAGGGCCTACGAGCAGTACTTC CASRGTGRAYEQYF
TRBJ2-5 - TRBV2 - TGTGCCAGCAGTGAAGTACCAGGGGTCATGGAGACCCAGTACTTC CASSEVPGVMETQYF
TRBJ2-7 - TRBV19 TRBD1 TGTGCCAGTAGGAACACGGGACAGGGTTACGAGCAGTACTTC CASRNTGQGYEQYF
TRBJ2-1 - TRBV10-3 - TGTGCCATCATGGGGGACAAAATAAGCTCCTACAATGAGCAGTTCTTC CAIMGDKISSYNEQFF
TRBJ1-1 - TRBV3-1/TRBV3-2 - TGTGCCAGCAACTGCAGGGAGAGGAACACTGAAGCTTTCTTT CASNCRERNTEAFF
TRBJ2-3 once TRBV10-3 - TGTGCCATCACCACGGGTGATACGCAGTATTTT CAITTGDTQYF
TRBJ2-7 - TRBV10-2 - TGCGCCAGCCCTCGGGGGATTGACTACGAGCAGTACTTC CASPRGIDYEQYF
TRBJ2-5 - TRBV6-5 TRBD2 TGTGCCAGCAGTTACTCGTCGGGGGGGGGCCTAGAGACCCAGTACTTC CASSYSSGGGLETQYF
TRBJ2-2 - TRBV15 - TGTGCCACCAGCAGAGAGACGGTGAACACCGGGGAGCTGTTTTTT CATSRETVNTGELFF
TRBJ2-5 - TRBV5-6 - TGTGCCAGCAGCTTGTTGGGGGCGGAGGAGACCCAGTACTTC CASSLLGAEETQYF
TRBJ1-1 - TRBV6-5 TRBD1 TGTGCCAGCAGTTGGGGACAGCGGAACACTGAAGCTTTCTTT CASSWGQRNTEAFF
TRBJ1-1 - TRBV5-6 - TGTGCCAGCAGCCTGTCCATGAACACTGAAGCTTTCTTT CASSLSMNTEAFF
TRBJ2-3 - TRBV6-5 - TGTGCCAGCAGTACTAGACAGAGCCGCACAGATACGCAGTATTTT CASSTRQSRTDTQYF
TRBJ2-7 - TRBV14 - TGTGCCAGCAGCCGGGAAATCAACTCCTACGAGCAGTACTTC CASSREINSYEQYF
TRBJ2-5 - TRBV10-3 TRBD1 TGTGCCATCAGTGAGTCGATGACAGGGGGTATCCAAGAGACCCAGTACTTC CAISESMTGGIQETQYF
TRBJ1-5 - TRBV7-2 TRBD1 TGTGCCAGCAGCTCCGGGACAGGGGAGAATCAGCCCCAGCATTTT CASSSGTGENQPQHF
TRBJ1-1 few TRBV6-5 TRBD1 TGTGCCAGCGAACTCGCAGGGGGCCACGGTGAAGCTTTCTTT CASELAGGHGEAFF
TRBJ2-3 - TRBV6-5 - TGTGCCAGCAGTTACTCGGGAGGCACAGATACGCAGTATTTT CASSYSGGTDTQYF
TRBJ2-2 - TRBV19 TRBD2 TGTGCCAGTTCACTAGCGGGAGGTACCGGGGAGCTGTTTTTT CASSLAGGTGELFF
TRBJ2-2 - TRBV7-9 TRBD2 TGTGCCAGCAGCTTAGGGACTAGCGGGAGTCTTTCCGGGGAGCTGTTTTTT CASSLGTSGSLSGELFF
TRBJ2-5 many TRBV6-5 TRBD2 TGTGCCAGCAGTCGACTAGCGGGGGGCCAAGAGACCCAGTACTTC CASSRLAGGQETQYF
TRBJ2-1 - TRBV6-4 TRBD2 TGTGCCAGCAGTAGAGCGGGGGGGCAGGGAAATGAGCAGTTCTTC CASSRAGGQGNEQFF
TRBJ1-2 - TRBV4-3 - TGCGCCAGCAGCCAAGATGGAGGCTCTTCTAACTATGGCTACACCTTC CASSQDGGSSNYGYTF
TRBJ2-5 - TRBV7-3 - TGTGCCAGCAGCTGGGGCCCCGGACCTGAAGAGACCCAGTACTTC CASSWGPGPEETQYF
TRBJ2-2 few TRBV19 - TGTGCCAGTAGTATTTCTTCCTCGATATCCGGGGGGCTACTGTTTTTT CASSISSSISGGLLFF
TRBJ2-4 once TRBV15 - TGTGCCACCAGCAGAGATCCGGGAGATCGAACATTGTGGGGATTAGCCAAAAACATTCAGTACTTC CATSRDPGDRTLWGLAKNIQYF
TRBJ2-5 - TRBV5-6 - TGTGCCAGCAGCTTGGGGGTCTTCCAAGAGACCCAGTACTTC CASSLGVFQETQYF
TRBJ2-5 once TRBV13 TRBD2 TGTGCCAGCAGCCTGCGGACTAGCGGGGGGCAAGAGACCCAGTACTTC CASSLRTSGGQETQYF
TRBJ2-3 - TRBV15 TRBD1 TGTGCCACCAGCAGAGGTTTGGGACAGGGGGCAGATACGCAGTATTTT CATSRGLGQGADTQYF